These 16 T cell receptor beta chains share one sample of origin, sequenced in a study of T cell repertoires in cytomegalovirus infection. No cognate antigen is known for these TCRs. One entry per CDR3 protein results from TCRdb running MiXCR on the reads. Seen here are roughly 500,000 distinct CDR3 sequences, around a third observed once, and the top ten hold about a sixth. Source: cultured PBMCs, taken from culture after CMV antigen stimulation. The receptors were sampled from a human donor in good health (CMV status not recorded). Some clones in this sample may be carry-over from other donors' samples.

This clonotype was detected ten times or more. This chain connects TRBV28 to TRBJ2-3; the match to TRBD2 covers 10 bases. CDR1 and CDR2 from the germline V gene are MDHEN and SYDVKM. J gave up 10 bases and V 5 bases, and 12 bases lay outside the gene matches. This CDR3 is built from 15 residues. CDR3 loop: CASSTGGLAGVAQYF. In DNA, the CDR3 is TGTGCCAGCAGTACCGGCGGGCTAGCGGGAGTGGCGCAGTATTTT. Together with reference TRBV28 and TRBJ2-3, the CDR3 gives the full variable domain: DVKVTQSSRYLVKRTGEKVFLECVQDMDHENMFWYRQDPGLGLRLIYFSYDVKMKEKGDIPEGYSVSREKKERFSLILESASTNQTSMYLCASSTGGLAGVAQYFGPGTRLTVL.

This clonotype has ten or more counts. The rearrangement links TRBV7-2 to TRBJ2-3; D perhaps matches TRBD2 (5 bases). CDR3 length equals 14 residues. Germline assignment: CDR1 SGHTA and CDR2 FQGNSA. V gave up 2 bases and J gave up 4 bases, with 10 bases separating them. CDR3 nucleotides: TGTGCCAGCAGCTTAAACGGGATGGCAGATACGCAGTATTTT. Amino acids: CASSLNGMADTQYF.

The DNA of the CDR3 is TGCAGCGTATCTCCGAGGAGCCCGGGACTAGCGGGGGATGAGCAGTTCTTC. This gives the protein CSVSPRSPGLAGDEQFF. This chain links TRBV29-1 with TRBJ2-1, with 14 bases that match TRBD2. CDR1 and CDR2 from the germline V gene are SQVTM and ANQGSEA. V was pared by 6 bases and J by 8 bases, with 15 bases of the junction left unmatched. The length of the CDR3 is 17 residues.

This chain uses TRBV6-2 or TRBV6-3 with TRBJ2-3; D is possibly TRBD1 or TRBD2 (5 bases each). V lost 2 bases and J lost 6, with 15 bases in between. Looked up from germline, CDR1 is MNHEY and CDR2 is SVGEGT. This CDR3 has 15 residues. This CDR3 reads CASSYNRGAWDTQYF. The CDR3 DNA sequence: TGTGCCAGCAGTTACAATCGGGGCGCGTGGGATACGCAGTATTTT.

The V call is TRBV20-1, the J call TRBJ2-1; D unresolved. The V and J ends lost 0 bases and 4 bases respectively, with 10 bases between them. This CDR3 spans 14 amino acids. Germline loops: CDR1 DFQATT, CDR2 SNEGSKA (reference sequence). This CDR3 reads CSARDQWGYNEQFF. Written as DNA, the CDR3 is TGCAGTGCTAGAGACCAGTGGGGATACAATGAGCAGTTCTTC.

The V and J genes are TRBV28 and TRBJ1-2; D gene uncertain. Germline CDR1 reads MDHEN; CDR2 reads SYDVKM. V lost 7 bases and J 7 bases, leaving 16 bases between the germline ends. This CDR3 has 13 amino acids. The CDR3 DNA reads TGTGCCAGCAAGACCCGGCAGGCTGGTGGCTACACCTTC. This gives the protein CASKTRQAGGYTF.

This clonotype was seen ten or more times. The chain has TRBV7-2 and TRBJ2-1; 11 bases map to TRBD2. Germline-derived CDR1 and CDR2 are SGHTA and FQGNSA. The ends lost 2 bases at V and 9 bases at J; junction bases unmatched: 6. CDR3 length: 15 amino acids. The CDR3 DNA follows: TGTGCCAGCAGCTTACCTAGCGGGAGGCCGGGTGAGCAGTTCTTC. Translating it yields CASSLPSGRPGEQFF. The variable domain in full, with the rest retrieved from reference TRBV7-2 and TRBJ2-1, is GAGVSQSPSNKVTEKGKDVELRCDPISGHTALYWYRQSLGQGLEFLIYFQGNSAPDKSGLPSDRFSAERTGGSVSTLTIQRTQQEDSAVYLCASSLPSGRPGEQFFGPGTRLTVL.

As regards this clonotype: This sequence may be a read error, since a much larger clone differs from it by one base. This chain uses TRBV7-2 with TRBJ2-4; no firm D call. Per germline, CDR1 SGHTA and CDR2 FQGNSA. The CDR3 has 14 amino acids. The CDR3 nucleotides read TGTGCCGGCAGCTTAATATCGGGTATAAACATTCAGTACTTC. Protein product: CAGSLISGINIQYF. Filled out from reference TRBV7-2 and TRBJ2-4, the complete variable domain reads GAGVSQSPSNKVTEKGKDVELRCDPISGHTALYWYRQSLGQGLEFLIYFQGNSAPDKSGLPSDRFSAERTGGSVSTLTIQRTQQEDSAVYLCAGSLISGINIQYFGAGTRLSVL.

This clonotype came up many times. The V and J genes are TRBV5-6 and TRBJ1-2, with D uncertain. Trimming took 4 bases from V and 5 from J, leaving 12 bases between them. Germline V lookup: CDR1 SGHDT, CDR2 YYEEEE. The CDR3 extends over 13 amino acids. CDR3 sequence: CASSPYGIYGYTF. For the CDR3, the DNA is TGTGCCAGCAGCCCGTACGGGATTTATGGCTACACCTTC.

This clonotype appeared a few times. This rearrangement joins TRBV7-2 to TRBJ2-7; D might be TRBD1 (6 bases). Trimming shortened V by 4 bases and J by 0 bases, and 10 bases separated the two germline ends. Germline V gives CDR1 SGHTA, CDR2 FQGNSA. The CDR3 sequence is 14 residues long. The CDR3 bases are TGTGCCAGCAGCTACCGGGACACCTCCTACGAGCAGTACTTC. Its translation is CASSYRDTSYEQYF.

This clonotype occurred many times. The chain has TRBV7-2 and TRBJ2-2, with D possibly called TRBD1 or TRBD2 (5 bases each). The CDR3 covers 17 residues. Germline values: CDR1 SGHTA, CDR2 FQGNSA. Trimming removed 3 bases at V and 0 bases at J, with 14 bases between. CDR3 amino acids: CASSFPRDRANTGELFF. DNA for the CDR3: TGTGCCAGCAGCTTCCCCCGGGACCGCGCGAACACCGGGGAGCTGTTTTTT. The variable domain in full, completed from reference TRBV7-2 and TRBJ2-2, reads GAGVSQSPSNKVTEKGKDVELRCDPISGHTALYWYRQSLGQGLEFLIYFQGNSAPDKSGLPSDRFSAERTGGSVSTLTIQRTQQEDSAVYLCASSFPRDRANTGELFFGEGSRLTVL.

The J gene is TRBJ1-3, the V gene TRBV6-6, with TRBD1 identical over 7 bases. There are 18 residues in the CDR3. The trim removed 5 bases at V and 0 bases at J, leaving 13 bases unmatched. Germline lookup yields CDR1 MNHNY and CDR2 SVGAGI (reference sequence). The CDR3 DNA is TGTGCCAGCAGTCTCGGGACAGAACTCATCTACTCTGGAAACACCATATATTTT. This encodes CASSLGTELIYSGNTIYF.

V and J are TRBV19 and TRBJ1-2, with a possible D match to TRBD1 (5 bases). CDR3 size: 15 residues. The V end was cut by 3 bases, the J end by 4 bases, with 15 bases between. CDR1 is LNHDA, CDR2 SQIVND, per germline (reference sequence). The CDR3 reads CASSMVFGGAYGYTF. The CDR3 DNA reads TGTGCCAGTAGTATGGTTTTCGGCGGGGCCTATGGCTACACCTTC.

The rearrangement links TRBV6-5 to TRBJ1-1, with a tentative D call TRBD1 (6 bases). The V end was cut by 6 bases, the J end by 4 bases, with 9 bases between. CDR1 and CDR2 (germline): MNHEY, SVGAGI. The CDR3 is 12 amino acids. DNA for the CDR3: TGTGCCAGCAGGACAGGTACCACTGAAGCTTTCTTT. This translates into CASRTGTTEAFF.

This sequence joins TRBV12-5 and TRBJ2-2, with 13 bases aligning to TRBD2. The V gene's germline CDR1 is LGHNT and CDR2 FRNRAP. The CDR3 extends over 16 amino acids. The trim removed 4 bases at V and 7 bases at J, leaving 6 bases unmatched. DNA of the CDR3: TGTGCTAGTGGTTCCACTAGCGGGAGGGAAGGCGGGGAGCTGTTTTTT. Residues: CASGSTSGREGGELFF.

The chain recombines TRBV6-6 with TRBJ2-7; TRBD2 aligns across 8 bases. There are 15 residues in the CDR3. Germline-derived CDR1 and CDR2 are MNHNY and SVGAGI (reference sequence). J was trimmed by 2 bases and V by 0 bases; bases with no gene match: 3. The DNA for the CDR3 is TGTGCCAGCAGTTACTCGAGCGGGAGTCCCTACGAGCAGTACTTC. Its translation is CASSYSSGSPYEQYF.